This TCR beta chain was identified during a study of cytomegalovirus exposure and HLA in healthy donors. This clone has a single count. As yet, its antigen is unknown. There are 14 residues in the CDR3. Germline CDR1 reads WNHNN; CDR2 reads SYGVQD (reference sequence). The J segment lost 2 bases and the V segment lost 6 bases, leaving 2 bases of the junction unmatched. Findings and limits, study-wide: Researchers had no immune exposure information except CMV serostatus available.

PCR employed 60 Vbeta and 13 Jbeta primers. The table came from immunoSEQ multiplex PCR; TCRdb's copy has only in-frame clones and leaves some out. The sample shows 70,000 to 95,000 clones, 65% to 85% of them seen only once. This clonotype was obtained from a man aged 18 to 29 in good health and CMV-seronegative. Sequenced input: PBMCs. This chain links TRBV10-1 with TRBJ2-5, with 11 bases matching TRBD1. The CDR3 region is CASSRDRGQETQYF. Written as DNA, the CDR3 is TGCGCCAGCAGCCGGGACAGGGGGCAAGAGACCCAGTACTTC.